The rows below give T cell receptor beta chains drawn from one sample of a study of cytomegalovirus exposure and HLA in healthy donors. Generated by immunoSEQ multiplex PCR, the TCRdb table keeps only in-frame clones and is missing some. Of 150,000 to 200,000 clones in the sample, 70% to 90% were seen once. Sequenced: PBMCs. Every receptor here comes from a woman aged 18-30 years in good health and CMV-seronegative. The CDR3 runs from the conserved cysteine through the conserved F or W. Fields, in order: V gene, J gene, clone size, CDR3 length, D gene, CDR3 protein, CDR3 DNA. The D gene is left open where the match is weak. Clone size is not always given. Where it is, it says once, few, many or a class for expanded clones.

V gene: TRBV7-2; J gene: TRBJ2-7; clone size: -; CDR3 length: 14; D gene: TRBD2; CDR3 protein: CASSLITSGYEQYF; CDR3 DNA: TGTGCCAGCAGCTTAATCACTAGCGGGTACGAGCAGTACTTC
V gene: TRBV19; J gene: TRBJ1-1; clone size: -; CDR3 length: 14; D gene: -; CDR3 protein: CASSIGAGNTEAFF; CDR3 DNA: TGTGCCAGTAGTATAGGAGCAGGGAACACTGAAGCTTTCTTT
V gene: TRBV9; J gene: TRBJ2-7; clone size: -; CDR3 length: 13; D gene: -; CDR3 protein: CASSVQGFGEQYF; CDR3 DNA: TGTGCCAGCAGCGTCCAGGGTTTCGGAGAGCAGTACTTC
V gene: TRBV6-6; J gene: TRBJ1-1; clone size: -; CDR3 length: 12; D gene: -; CDR3 protein: CASGTAQGLAFF; CDR3 DNA: TGTGCCAGCGGAACTGCCCAGGGGTTAGCTTTCTTT
V gene: TRBV28; J gene: TRBJ1-1; clone size: -; CDR3 length: 17; D gene: TRBD1; CDR3 protein: CASTPPKGQGLNTEAFF; CDR3 DNA: TGTGCCAGCACCCCGCCCAAGGGACAGGGATTGAACACTGAAGCTTTCTTT
V gene: TRBV7-9; J gene: TRBJ1-6; clone size: -; CDR3 length: 13; D gene: TRBD1; CDR3 protein: CASSFGQGDPLHF; CDR3 DNA: TGTGCCAGCAGCTTCGGACAGGGCGATCCCCTCCACTTT
V gene: TRBV30; J gene: TRBJ1-4; clone size: few; CDR3 length: 13; D gene: -; CDR3 protein: CAWTQGLSEKLFF; CDR3 DNA: TGTGCCTGGACCCAGGGGTTAAGTGAAAAACTGTTTTTT
V gene: TRBV28; J gene: TRBJ2-7; clone size: -; CDR3 length: 14; D gene: -; CDR3 protein: CASSYARSVYEQYF; CDR3 DNA: TGTGCCAGCAGCTACGCCCGGAGTGTCTACGAGCAGTACTTC
V gene: TRBV15; J gene: TRBJ2-3; clone size: -; CDR3 length: 16; D gene: -; CDR3 protein: CATSREGGSVTDTQYF; CDR3 DNA: TGTGCCACCAGCAGAGAAGGCGGTTCCGTCACAGATACGCAGTATTTT
V gene: TRBV4-1; J gene: TRBJ2-3; clone size: few; CDR3 length: 12; D gene: -; CDR3 protein: CASSQDSYTQYF; CDR3 DNA: TGCGCCAGCAGCCAAGACTCGTATACGCAGTATTTT
V gene: TRBV5-1; J gene: TRBJ2-3; clone size: once; CDR3 length: 17; D gene: TRBD2; CDR3 protein: CASSWGLAGGVTDTQYF; CDR3 DNA: TGCGCCAGCAGCTGGGGACTAGCGGGAGGGGTCACAGATACGCAGTATTTT
V gene: TRBV27; J gene: TRBJ1-2; clone size: -; CDR3 length: 15; D gene: -; CDR3 protein: CASSLKQGHFYGYTF; CDR3 DNA: TGTGCCAGCAGTTTGAAGCAGGGCCACTTCTATGGCTACACCTTC
V gene: TRBV28; J gene: TRBJ1-2; clone size: -; CDR3 length: 14; D gene: -; CDR3 protein: CASSLAGPNYGYTF; CDR3 DNA: TGTGCCAGCAGTTTGGCAGGGCCCAACTATGGCTACACCTTC
V gene: TRBV29-1; J gene: TRBJ1-2; clone size: -; CDR3 length: 13; D gene: TRBD1; CDR3 protein: CSVDKQGAQGYTF; CDR3 DNA: TGCAGCGTTGATAAACAGGGGGCGCAGGGCTACACCTTC
V gene: TRBV27; J gene: TRBJ2-3; clone size: -; CDR3 length: 14; D gene: TRBD2; CDR3 protein: CASSLRGEGRAQYF; CDR3 DNA: TGTGCCAGCAGTTTAAGGGGTGAGGGGAGGGCGCAGTATTTT
V gene: TRBV11-2; J gene: TRBJ1-1; clone size: -; CDR3 length: 15; D gene: -; CDR3 protein: CASSPQGRSNTEAFF; CDR3 DNA: TGTGCCAGCAGCCCCCAGGGCAGGAGTAACACTGAAGCTTTCTTT